The rows below give T cell receptor beta chains drawn from one sample of a study of regulatory T cells in long-lasting Graves disease. From the multiplex PCR reads, TCRdb called clonotypes with MiXCR, one entry per CDR3 protein. The data show approximately 210,000 distinct CDR3 sequences, about 16% seen once. The sample was peripheral blood mononuclear cells (PBMCs), taken at new diagnosis, from a patient treated with antithyroid drugs. The receptors were sampled from a female donor with Graves disease. CDR3s include the opening cysteine and the closing phenylalanine or tryptophan. A D gene is named only where the DNA matches it firmly. Clone size is shown for a subset of rows, as once, few, many or a class of expanded clone.

j_call d_call v_call clone_size cdr3_aa cdr3_nt
TRBJ1-1 TRBD1 TRBV6-1 many CASSETGTGAWNTEAFF TGTGCCAGCAGTGAAACGGGAACAGGGGCCTGGAACACTGAAGCTTTCTTT
TRBJ1-4 NA TRBV2 many CASSERREKLFF TGTGCCAGCAGTGAGAGGAGGGAAAAACTGTTTTTT
TRBJ1-2 TRBD1 TRBV19 many CASSSPPGQGAIGSYTF TGTGCCAGTAGTTCCCCACCCGGGCAGGGGGCGATCGGAAGCTACACCTTC
TRBJ2-3 TRBD2 TRBV20-1 few CSASAPLGLAGGATDTQYF TGCAGTGCTAGCGCGCCCCTGGGACTAGCGGGAGGGGCGACAGATACGCAGTATTTT
TRBJ1-1 NA TRBV30 NA CAWNEGTEAFF TGTGCCTGGAACGAGGGCACTGAAGCTTTCTTT
TRBJ2-1 TRBD2 TRBV20-1 many CSARRTSGTTYNEQFF TGCAGTGCTAGGAGAACTAGCGGGACCACCTACAATGAGCAGTTCTTC
TRBJ2-7 TRBD2 TRBV7-2 many CASSLLGHVGTSGSSYEQYF TGTGCCAGCAGCTTATTAGGGCACGTGGGGACTAGCGGGAGCTCCTACGAGCAGTACTTC
TRBJ2-7 NA TRBV28 many CASRLRVPNPHEQYF TGTGCCAGCAGGTTACGGGTTCCCAACCCCCACGAGCAGTACTTC
TRBJ2-5 TRBD1 TRBV12-3/TRBV12-4 NA CASSIRDSDYLYQETQYF TGTGCCAGCAGTATCCGGGACAGCGACTACCTATACCAAGAGACCCAGTACTTC
TRBJ2-5 TRBD2 TRBV12-3/TRBV12-4 few CASSSRTSGEETQYF TGTGCCAGCAGTTCCCGGACTAGCGGGGAAGAGACCCAGTACTTC
TRBJ1-1 NA TRBV9 many CASSVDGREAFF TGTGCCAGCAGCGTAGATGGCAGGGAAGCTTTCTTT
TRBJ1-1 NA TRBV20-1 NA CSAGDPREGTEAFF TGCAGTGCTGGAGACCCCAGGGAGGGAACTGAAGCTTTCTTT
TRBJ2-1 TRBD2 TRBV30 many CAWSVTSGNSYNEQFF TGTGCCTGGAGTGTGACTAGCGGGAACTCCTACAATGAGCAGTTCTTC
TRBJ2-7 NA TRBV5-5 many CASSLSATGGGEQYF TGTGCCAGCAGCTTGAGTGCTACAGGCGGAGGGGAGCAGTACTTC
TRBJ1-1 NA TRBV4-3 few CASSQDWRRRMGNTEAFF TGCGCCAGCAGCCAAGATTGGAGGCGAAGGATGGGGAACACTGAAGCTTTCTTT
TRBJ1-1 TRBD1 TRBV10-3 NA CAISEPNYRGYTEAFF TGTGCCATCAGTGAGCCAAACTACAGGGGGTACACTGAAGCTTTCTTT
TRBJ2-7 TRBD2 TRBV7-2 NA CASSLAGTRTYEQYF TGTGCCAGCAGCTTAGCGGGGACTAGGACCTACGAGCAGTACTTC
TRBJ2-7 TRBD1 TRBV28 many CASSPTGGGRSYEQYF TGTGCCAGCAGTCCAACAGGGGGCGGCCGCTCCTACGAGCAGTACTTC
TRBJ1-6 NA TRBV11-2 many CASSSLGLGISPLHF TGTGCCAGCAGTTCCCTGGGTTTGGGGATTTCACCCCTCCACTTT
TRBJ2-7 TRBD1 TRBV4-1 many CASSPPRGQRDEQYF TGCGCCAGCAGCCCGCCCAGGGGGCAAAGGGACGAGCAGTACTTC
TRBJ2-7 TRBD2 TRBV11-2 many CASSLELAGEVEQYF TGTGCCAGCAGCTTAGAACTAGCGGGAGAGGTTGAGCAGTACTTC
TRBJ2-1 TRBD2 TRBV6-1 many CASSERGERSFYNEQFF TGTGCCAGCAGTGAACGGGGGGAGAGGTCCTTTTACAATGAGCAGTTCTTC
TRBJ2-7 TRBD1 TRBV28 many CASSFPDRGSYEQYF TGTGCCAGCAGTTTTCCGGACAGGGGCTCCTACGAGCAGTACTTC
TRBJ1-2 NA TRBV6-1 many CASSEVGLGANTF NA
TRBJ2-2 NA TRBV11-3 NA CASSLRGVRTGELFF TGTGCCAGCAGCTTGCGGGGAGTGCGAACCGGGGAGCTGTTTTTT
TRBJ2-7 TRBD1 TRBV10-3 many CAISAIGGGTGGFDEQYF TGTGCCATCAGTGCCATCGGAGGCGGAACAGGGGGTTTCGACGAGCAGTACTTC
TRBJ1-1 NA TRBV2 medium-sized CASMKREGTEAFF TGTGCCAGCATGAAGAGGGAAGGGACTGAAGCTTTCTTT
TRBJ1-2 NA TRBV30 many CACSRGIYGYTF TGTGCCTGTTCCAGGGGAATCTATGGCTACACCTTC
TRBJ2-7 NA TRBV9 many CASSVGTDWDEQYF TGTGCCAGCAGCGTAGGGACAGATTGGGACGAGCAGTACTTC
TRBJ2-3 TRBD2 TRBV6-1 many CASSGRLAGSGTDTQYF TGTGCCAGCAGTGGCCGACTAGCGGGGTCGGGCACAGATACGCAGTATTTT
TRBJ1-1 NA TRBV6-2/TRBV6-3 many CASSYSPGQWNTEAFF TGTGCCAGCAGTTACTCACCGGGACAATGGAACACTGAAGCTTTCTTT
TRBJ2-1 TRBD1 TRBV11-2 many CASSSQTGGGGHEQFF TGTGCCAGCAGCTCCCAGACAGGGGGCGGGGGGCATGAGCAGTTCTTC
TRBJ1-1 NA TRBV19 NA CASSRQFMNTEAFF TGTGCCAGTAGTCGACAGTTCATGAACACTGAAGCTTTCTTT
TRBJ2-1 TRBD2 TRBV20-1 many CSARPFPGTSGRAGNEQFF TGCAGTGCTAGACCATTTCCCGGGACTAGCGGGAGGGCCGGGAATGAGCAGTTCTTC
TRBJ2-1 NA TRBV9 many CASSVGWRALNEQFF TGTGCCAGCAGCGTAGGGTGGAGGGCCCTCAATGAGCAGTTCTTC
TRBJ1-5 NA TRBV4-1 many CASSQDGGQTFNQPQHF TGTGCCAGCAGCCAAGATGGGGGGCAGACCTTCAATCAGCCCCAGCATTTT
TRBJ2-2 NA TRBV10-2 many CASSGTDANTGELFF TGCGCCAGCAGTGGCACAGACGCGAACACCGGGGAGCTGTTTTTT
TRBJ2-1 TRBD2 TRBV15 NA CATSRDYETSGRGEQFF TGTGCCACCAGCAGAGATTACGAGACTAGCGGGAGAGGTGAGCAGTTCTTC
TRBJ2-4 TRBD1 TRBV11-2 few CASSTPGQGGDIQYF TGTGCCAGCAGCACCCCCGGACAGGGGGGGGACATTCAGTACTTC
TRBJ2-2 NA TRBV11-1 many CASSLDTGPGELFF TGTGCCAGCAGCTTAGATACAGGGCCCGGGGAGCTGTTTTTT
TRBJ2-3 TRBD1 TRBV24-1 many CATTGQGASDTQYF TGTGCCACCACAGGACAGGGGGCCTCAGATACGCAGTATTTT
TRBJ1-5 NA TRBV12-5 many CASSPGRNQPQHF TGTGCTAGTTCCCCAGGGAGAAATCAGCCCCAGCATTTT
TRBJ1-1 NA TRBV2 many CASAEGNTEAFF TGTGCCAGCGCAGAGGGGAACACTGAAGCTTTCTTT
TRBJ2-1 NA TRBV12-3/TRBV12-4 NA CASSWRNSYNEQFF TGTGCCAGCAGTTGGCGCAACTCCTACAATGAGCAGTTCTTC
TRBJ2-5 NA TRBV7-3 many CASSATLGSAETQYF TGTGCCAGCAGCGCCACCCTGGGGAGTGCAGAGACCCAGTACTTC
TRBJ2-1 NA TRBV5-1 many CASSPHRDHEQFF TGCGCCAGCAGCCCTCACCGGGACCATGAGCAGTTCTTC
TRBJ2-5 TRBD1 TRBV5-4 many CASSPTGGSERETQYF TGTGCCAGCAGCCCGACAGGGGGATCAGAGAGGGAGACCCAGTACTTC
TRBJ1-4 NA TRBV7-9 many CASSSDTRGEKLFF TGTGCCAGCAGCTCGGACACACGGGGCGAAAAACTGTTTTTT
TRBJ1-1 NA TRBV28 NA CASSFRVEEIEAFF TGTGCCAGCAGTTTTAGGGTTGAGGAGATTGAAGCTTTCTTT
TRBJ2-2 NA TRBV6-1 NA CASSLTWGANTGELFF TGTGCCAGCAGCCTGACTTGGGGCGCGAACACCGGGGAGCTGTTTTTC
TRBJ1-2 TRBD1 TRBV10-3 few CAAGPTGGYGYTF TGTGCCGCTGGGCCCACAGGGGGCTATGGCTACACCTTC
TRBJ2-4 NA TRBV19 once CASTGRGDIQYF TGTGCCAGTACCGGAAGGGGGGACATTCAGTACTTC
TRBJ1-5 NA TRBV2 many CASSAGGGTPNQPQHF TGTGCCAGCAGCGCTGGAGGAGGGACCCCCAATCAGCCCCAGCATTTT
TRBJ2-6 NA TRBV7-9 few CASSSNRANVLTF TGTGCCAGCAGCTCTAACCGGGCCAACGTCCTGACTTTC
TRBJ2-3 NA TRBV7-9 many CASNPRASVSTDTQYF TGTGCCAGCAACCCCCGGGCTAGTGTTAGCACAGATACGCAGTATTTT
TRBJ1-2 TRBD1 TRBV11-2 NA CASTHRGSANYGYTF TGTGCCAGCACCCACAGGGGATCCGCTAACTATGGCTACACCTTC
TRBJ2-2 NA TRBV19 many CASSIPSARNTGELFF TGTGCCAGTAGTATCCCGTCAGCGAGAAACACCGGGGAGCTGTTTTTT
TRBJ2-5 TRBD1 TRBV20-1 many CSARDLGQGAEGETQYF TGCAGTGCTAGAGATTTGGGACAGGGGGCGGAAGGAGAGACCCAGTACTTC
TRBJ2-6 TRBD1 TRBV27 once CASSFGDRATSGANVLTF TGTGCCAGCAGTTTCGGTGACAGGGCGACCTCTGGGGCCAACGTCCTGACTTTC
TRBJ1-6 NA TRBV7-3 NA CAGGSYYNSPLHF TGTGCCGGGGGGTCTTACTATAATTCACCCCTCCACTTT